These 8 T cell receptor beta chains were all obtained from the same sample, sequenced in a study of siplizumab effects on memory and regulatory T cells (dated by TCRdb to 2018 to 2020). Library construction relied on the immunoSEQ multiplex PCR assay. TCRdb carries this immuneACCESS record with in-frame sequences only. Its versions omit some clonotypes, under half of them owing to an unresolved V gene in the studies checked, with the rest unexplained. The sample table lists 90,000 to 110,000 clones, roughly 94% of them with a count of one. The ten largest clones take up about 0.78% of the sample. The sample consisted of Tregs sorted from blood. Source of these receptors: a human donor in good health.

The chain couples TRBV5-6 to TRBJ2-1; 8 bases align to TRBD2. V shed 4 bases, J shed 7 bases, and the junction held 10 bases outside the gene matches. This CDR3 comprises 15 residues. Germline lookup yields CDR1 SGHDT and CDR2 YYEEEE. In DNA, the CDR3 is TGTGCCAGCAGCCAGGGGACTAGGGTCTTAAATGAGCAGTTCTTC. As protein: CASSQGTRVLNEQFF.

This chain uses TRBV5-1 with TRBJ1-3; maybe TRBD1 (5 bases). The CDR3 runs 17 residues. Germline CDR1 SGHRS, CDR2 YFSETQ. V shed 0 bases and J shed 0 bases, with 13 bases lying between them. The CDR3 protein is CASSLEWQGFSGNTIYF. The CDR3 DNA sequence: TGCGCCAGCAGCTTGGAGTGGCAGGGTTTCTCTGGAAACACCATATATTTT.

This rearrangement joins TRBV7-2 to TRBJ2-7; D not resolved. The CDR3 loop spans 16 amino acids. V was shortened by 4 bases and J by 3 bases, with 19 bases between the two germline ends. The germline V gene has CDR1 SGHTA and CDR2 FQGNSA. CDR3 bases: TGTGCCAGCAGCTCTGGGCGGTGGGAAACTAACTACGAGCAGTACTTC. Translated, it gives CASSSGRWETNYEQYF.

The rearrangement links TRBV7-9 to TRBJ1-1; D uncertain. Germline values: CDR1 SEHNR, CDR2 FQNEAQ (reference sequence). V lost 5 bases to trimming and J lost 3 bases, with 13 bases between them. The CDR3 is made up of 14 amino acids. Here the CDR3 reads CASSHKGGYTEAFF. The CDR3 DNA reads as TGTGCCAGCAGCCACAAGGGCGGATACACTGAAGCTTTCTTT.

The chain uses TRBV7-2 and TRBJ1-4; 10 bases are shared with TRBD1. V shed 5 bases and J 7 bases; nucleotides not matched to a gene: 10. Germline loops: CDR1 SGHTA, CDR2 FQGNSA. This CDR3 spans 16 amino acids. CDR3 nucleotide sequence: TGTGCCAGCAGCCCGACAGGGGGCCTTGGGGGTGAAAAACTGTTTTTT. This sequence encodes CASSPTGGLGGEKLFF.

The chain employs TRBV6-1 and TRBJ2-5; TRBD2 matches 7 bases. Trimming cost V 4 bases and J 4 bases; bases outside gene matches: 12. The CDR3 has 16 amino acids. Germline V gene sequence: CDR1 MNHNS, CDR2 SASEGT. The CDR3 loop reads CASSGRLWTRGETQYF. DNA for the CDR3: TGTGCCAGCAGTGGAAGACTTTGGACTAGAGGAGAGACCCAGTACTTC.

The J gene is TRBJ2-5, the V gene TRBV11-1, with 9 positions matching TRBD2. V trimming: 5 bases; J trimming: 5 bases; junction bases outside the gene matches: 15. The CDR3 totals 17 residues. Germline loops: CDR1 SGHAT, CDR2 FQDESV (reference sequence). The CDR3 coding sequence is TGTGCCAGCAGCCCTGGCAAGGCGGGAGGGTGGTTGGAGACCCAGTACTTC. Translating gives CASSPGKAGGWLETQYF.

The J gene is TRBJ2-3, the V gene TRBV11-3; D not certain. Germline loops: CDR1 SGHNT, CDR2 YENEEA. There are 14 residues in the CDR3. The ends were cut back, 0 bases at V and 4 bases at J, with 8 bases in the middle. The CDR3 DNA follows: TGTGCCAGCAGCTTAGATCCCGGCGCAGATACGCAGTATTTT. Its translation: CASSLDPGADTQYF.